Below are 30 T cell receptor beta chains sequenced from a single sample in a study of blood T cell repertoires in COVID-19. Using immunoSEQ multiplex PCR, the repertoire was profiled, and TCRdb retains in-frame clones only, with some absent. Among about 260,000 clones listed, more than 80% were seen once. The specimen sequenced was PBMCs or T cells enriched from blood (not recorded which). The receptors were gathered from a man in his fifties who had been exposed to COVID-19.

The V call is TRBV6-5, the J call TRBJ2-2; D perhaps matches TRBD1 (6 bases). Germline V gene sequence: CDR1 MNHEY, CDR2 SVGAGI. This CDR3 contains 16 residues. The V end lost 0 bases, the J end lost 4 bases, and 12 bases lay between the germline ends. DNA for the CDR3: TGTGCCAGCAGTTACTCGAAGGGGGTGAGCACCGGGGAGCTGTTTTTT. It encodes CASSYSKGVSTGELFF.

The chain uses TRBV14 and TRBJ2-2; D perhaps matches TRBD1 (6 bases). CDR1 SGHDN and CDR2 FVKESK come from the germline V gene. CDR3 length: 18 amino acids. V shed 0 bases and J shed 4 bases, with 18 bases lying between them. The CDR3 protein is CASSQEGTLLAGTGELFF. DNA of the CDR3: TGTGCCAGCAGCCAAGAGGGGACACTGCTCGCGGGCACCGGGGAGCTGTTTTTT.

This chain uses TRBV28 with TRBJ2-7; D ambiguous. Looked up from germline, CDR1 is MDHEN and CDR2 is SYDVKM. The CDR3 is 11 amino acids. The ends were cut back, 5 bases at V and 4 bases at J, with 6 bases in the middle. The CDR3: CASSEIYEQYF. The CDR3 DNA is TGTGCCAGCAGTGAGATTTACGAGCAGTACTTC.

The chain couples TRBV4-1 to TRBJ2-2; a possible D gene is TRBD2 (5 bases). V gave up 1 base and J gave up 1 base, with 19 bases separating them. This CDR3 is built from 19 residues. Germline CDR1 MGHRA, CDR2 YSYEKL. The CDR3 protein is CASSQGVLRRTRNTGELFF. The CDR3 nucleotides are TGCGCCAGCAGCCAAGGGGTTCTACGACGAACTAGGAACACCGGGGAGCTGTTTTTT.

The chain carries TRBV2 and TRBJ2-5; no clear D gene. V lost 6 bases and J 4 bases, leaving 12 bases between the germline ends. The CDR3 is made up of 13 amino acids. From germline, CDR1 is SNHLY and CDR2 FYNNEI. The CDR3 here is CASRLQQTETQYF. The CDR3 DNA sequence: TGTGCCAGCAGGCTACAGCAGACAGAGACCCAGTACTTC.

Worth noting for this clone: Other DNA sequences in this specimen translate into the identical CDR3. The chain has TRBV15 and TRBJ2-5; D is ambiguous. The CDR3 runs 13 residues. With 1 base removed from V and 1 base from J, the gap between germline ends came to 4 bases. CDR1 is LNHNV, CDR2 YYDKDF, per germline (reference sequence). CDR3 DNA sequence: TGTGCCACCAGCAGAGTATTCCAAGAGACCCAGTACTTC. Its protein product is CATSRVFQETQYF. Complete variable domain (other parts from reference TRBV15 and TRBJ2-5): DAMVIQNPRYQVTQFGKPVTLSCSQTLNHNVMYWYQQKSSQAPKLLFHYYDKDFNNEADTPDNFQSRRPNTSFCFLDIRSPGLGDTAMYLCATSRVFQETQYFGPGTRLLVL.

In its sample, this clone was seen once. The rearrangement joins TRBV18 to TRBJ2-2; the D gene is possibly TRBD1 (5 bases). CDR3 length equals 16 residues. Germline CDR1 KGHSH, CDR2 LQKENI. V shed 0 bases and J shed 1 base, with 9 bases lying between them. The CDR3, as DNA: TGTGCCAGCTCACCACCGACAGCCCTGAACACCGGGGAGCTGTTTTTT. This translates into CASSPPTALNTGELFF.

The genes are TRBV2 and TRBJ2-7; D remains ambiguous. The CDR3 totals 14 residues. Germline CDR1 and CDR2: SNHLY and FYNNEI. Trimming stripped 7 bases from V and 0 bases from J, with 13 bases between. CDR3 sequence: CASIEDRSSYEQYF. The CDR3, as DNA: TGTGCCAGCATCGAGGATCGCAGCTCCTACGAGCAGTACTTC.

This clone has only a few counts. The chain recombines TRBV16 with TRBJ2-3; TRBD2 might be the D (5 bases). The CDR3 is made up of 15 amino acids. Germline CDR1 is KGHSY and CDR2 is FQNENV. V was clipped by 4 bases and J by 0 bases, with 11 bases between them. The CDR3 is CASSRGLSSTDTQYF. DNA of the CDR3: TGTGCCAGCAGCCGTGGACTCTCTAGCACAGATACGCAGTATTTT.

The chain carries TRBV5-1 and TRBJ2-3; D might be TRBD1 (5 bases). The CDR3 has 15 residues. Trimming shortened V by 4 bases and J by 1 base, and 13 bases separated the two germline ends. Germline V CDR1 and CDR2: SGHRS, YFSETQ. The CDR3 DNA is TGCGCCAGCAGCATTGACCTAGGGGGCACAGATACGCAGTATTTT. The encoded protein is CASSIDLGGTDTQYF.

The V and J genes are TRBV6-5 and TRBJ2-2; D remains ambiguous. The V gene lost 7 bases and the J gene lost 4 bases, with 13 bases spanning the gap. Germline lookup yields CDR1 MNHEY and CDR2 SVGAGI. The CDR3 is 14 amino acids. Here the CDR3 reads CASTLMRGTGELFF. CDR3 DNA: TGTGCCAGCACCCTGATGCGTGGCACCGGGGAGCTGTTTTTT.

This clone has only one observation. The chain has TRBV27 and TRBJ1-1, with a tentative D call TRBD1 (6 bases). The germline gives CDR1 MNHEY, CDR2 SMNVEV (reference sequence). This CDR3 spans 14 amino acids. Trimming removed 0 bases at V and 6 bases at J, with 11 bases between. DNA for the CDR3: TGTGCCAGCAGTTTATCGAGGACAGCTCCTGAAGCTTTCTTT. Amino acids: CASSLSRTAPEAFF.

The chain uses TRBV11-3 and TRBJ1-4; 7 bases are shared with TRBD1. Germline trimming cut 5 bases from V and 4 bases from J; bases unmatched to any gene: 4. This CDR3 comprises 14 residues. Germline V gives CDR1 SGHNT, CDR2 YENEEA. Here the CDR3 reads CASSQTGINEKLFF. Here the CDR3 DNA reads TGTGCCAGCAGCCAGACAGGGATTAATGAAAAACTGTTTTTT.

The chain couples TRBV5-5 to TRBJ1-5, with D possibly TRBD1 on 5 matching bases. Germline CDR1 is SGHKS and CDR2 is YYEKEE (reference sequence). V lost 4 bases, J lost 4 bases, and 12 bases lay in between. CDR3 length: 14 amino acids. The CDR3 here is CASSLRAGNQPQHF. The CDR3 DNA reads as TGTGCCAGCAGCCTCCGAGCAGGGAATCAGCCCCAGCATTTT.

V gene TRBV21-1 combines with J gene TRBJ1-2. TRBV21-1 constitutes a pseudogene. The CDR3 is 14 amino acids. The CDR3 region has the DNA TGTGCCAGCAGCAAGGGGGACTCTAACTATGGCTACACCTTC. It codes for CASSKGDSNYGYTF.

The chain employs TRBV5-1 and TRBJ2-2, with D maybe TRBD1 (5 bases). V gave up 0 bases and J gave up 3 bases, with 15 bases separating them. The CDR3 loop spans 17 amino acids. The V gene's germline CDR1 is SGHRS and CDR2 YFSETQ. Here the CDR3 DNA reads TGCGCCAGCAGCTTGGGGAGTGCAGGGCTGGACACCGGGGAGCTGTTTTTT. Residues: CASSLGSAGLDTGELFF.

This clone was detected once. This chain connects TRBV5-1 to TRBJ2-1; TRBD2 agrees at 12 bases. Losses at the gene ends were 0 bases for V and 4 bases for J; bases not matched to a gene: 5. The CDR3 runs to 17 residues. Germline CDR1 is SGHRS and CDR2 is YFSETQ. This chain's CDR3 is CASSLAPLAGGYNEQFF. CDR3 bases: TGCGCCAGCAGCTTGGCCCCACTAGCGGGGGGTTACAATGAGCAGTTCTTC.

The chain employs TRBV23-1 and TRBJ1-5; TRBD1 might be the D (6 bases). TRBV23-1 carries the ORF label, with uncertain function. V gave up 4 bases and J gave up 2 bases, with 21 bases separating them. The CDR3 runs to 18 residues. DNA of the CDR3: TGCGCCAGCAGTCGGTTTCGAGACAGGCCGAGAGGCAATCAGCCCCAGCATTTT. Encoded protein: CASSRFRDRPRGNQPQHF.

CDR3 coding DNA: TGCGCCAGCAGCCTATCGGGGGCTGGGGCCAACGTCCTGACTTTC. Protein: CASSLSGAGANVLTF. This chain joins TRBV5-1 and TRBJ2-6; a possible D gene is TRBD2 (6 bases). The CDR3 covers 15 residues. V was pared by 4 bases and J by 2 bases, with 10 bases between. Germline CDR1 reads SGHRS; CDR2 reads YFSETQ. Based on the CDR3 plus reference TRBV5-1 and TRBJ2-6, the full variable domain is KAGVTQTPRYLIKTRGQQVTLSCSPISGHRSVSWYQQTPGQGLQFLFEYFSETQRNKGNFPGRFSGRQFSNSRSEMNVSTLELGDSALYLCASSLSGAGANVLTFGAGSRLTVL.

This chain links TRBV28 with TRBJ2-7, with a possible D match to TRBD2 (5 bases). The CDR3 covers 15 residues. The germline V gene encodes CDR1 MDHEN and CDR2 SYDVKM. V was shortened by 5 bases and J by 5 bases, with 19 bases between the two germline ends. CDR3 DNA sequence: TGTGCCAGCAGTCCCCCCCGACGGGCGAGGGACGAGCAGTACTTC. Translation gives CASSPPRRARDEQYF. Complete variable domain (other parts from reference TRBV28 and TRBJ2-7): DVKVTQSSRYLVKRTGEKVFLECVQDMDHENMFWYRQDPGLGLRLIYFSYDVKMKEKGDIPEGYSVSREKKERFSLILESASTNQTSMYLCASSPPRRARDEQYFGPGTRLTVT.

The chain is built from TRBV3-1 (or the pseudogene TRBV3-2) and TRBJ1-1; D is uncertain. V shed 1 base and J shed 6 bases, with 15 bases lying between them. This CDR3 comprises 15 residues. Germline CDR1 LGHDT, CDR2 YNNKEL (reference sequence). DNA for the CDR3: TGTGCCAGCAGCCAAGTCGTAGCGGGAGGCGCTGAAGCTTTCTTT. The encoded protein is CASSQVVAGGAEAFF.

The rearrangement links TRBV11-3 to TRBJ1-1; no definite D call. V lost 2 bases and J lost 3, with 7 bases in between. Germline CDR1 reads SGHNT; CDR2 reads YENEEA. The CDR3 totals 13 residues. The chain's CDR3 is CASSLYRDTEAFF. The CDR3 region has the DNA TGTGCCAGCAGCTTATACCGGGACACTGAAGCTTTCTTT.

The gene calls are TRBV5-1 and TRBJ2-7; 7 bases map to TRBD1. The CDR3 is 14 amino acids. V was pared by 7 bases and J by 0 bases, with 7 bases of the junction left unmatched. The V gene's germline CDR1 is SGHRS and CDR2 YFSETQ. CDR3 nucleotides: TGCGCCAGCCAGGACAGGCAAAGCTCCTACGAGCAGTACTTC. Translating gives CASQDRQSSYEQYF.

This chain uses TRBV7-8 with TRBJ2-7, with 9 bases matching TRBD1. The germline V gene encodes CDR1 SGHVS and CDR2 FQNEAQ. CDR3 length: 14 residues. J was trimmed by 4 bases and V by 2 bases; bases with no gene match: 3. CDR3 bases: TGTGCCAGCAGCTTAAGGACAGGGGCGTACGAGCAGTACGTC. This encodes CASSLRTGAYEQYV.

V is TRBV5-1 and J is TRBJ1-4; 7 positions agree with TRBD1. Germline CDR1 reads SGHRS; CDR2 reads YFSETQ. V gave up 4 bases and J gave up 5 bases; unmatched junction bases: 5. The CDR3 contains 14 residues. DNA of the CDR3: TGCGCCAGCAGCCGGGACAGCGACAATGAAAAACTGTTTTTT. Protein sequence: CASSRDSDNEKLFF.

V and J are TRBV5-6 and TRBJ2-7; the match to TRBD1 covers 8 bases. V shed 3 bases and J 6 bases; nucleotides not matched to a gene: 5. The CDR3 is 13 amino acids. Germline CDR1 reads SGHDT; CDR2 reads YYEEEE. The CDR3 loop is CASSYDRGPEQYV. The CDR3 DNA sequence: TGTGCCAGCAGCTACGACAGGGGTCCCGAGCAGTACGTC.

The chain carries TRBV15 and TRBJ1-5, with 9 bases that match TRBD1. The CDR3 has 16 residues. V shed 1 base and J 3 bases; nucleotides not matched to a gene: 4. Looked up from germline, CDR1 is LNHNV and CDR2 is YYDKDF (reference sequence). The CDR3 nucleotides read TGTGCCACCAGCAGAGGTGGGACAGGGCTCAATCAGCCCCAGCATTTT. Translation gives CATSRGGTGLNQPQHF. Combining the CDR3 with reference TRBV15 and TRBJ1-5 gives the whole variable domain DAMVIQNPRYQVTQFGKPVTLSCSQTLNHNVMYWYQQKSSQAPKLLFHYYDKDFNNEADTPDNFQSRRPNTSFCFLDIRSPGLGDTAMYLCATSRGGTGLNQPQHFGDGTRLSIL.

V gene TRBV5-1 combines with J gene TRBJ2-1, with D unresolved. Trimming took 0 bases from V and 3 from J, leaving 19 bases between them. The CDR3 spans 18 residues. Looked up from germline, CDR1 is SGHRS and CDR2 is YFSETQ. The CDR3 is CASSLASTIGPIYNEQFF. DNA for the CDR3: TGCGCCAGCAGCTTGGCCTCTACAATTGGGCCCATCTACAATGAGCAGTTCTTC. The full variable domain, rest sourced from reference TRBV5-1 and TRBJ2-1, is KAGVTQTPRYLIKTRGQQVTLSCSPISGHRSVSWYQQTPGQGLQFLFEYFSETQRNKGNFPGRFSGRQFSNSRSEMNVSTLELGDSALYLCASSLASTIGPIYNEQFFGPGTRLTVL.

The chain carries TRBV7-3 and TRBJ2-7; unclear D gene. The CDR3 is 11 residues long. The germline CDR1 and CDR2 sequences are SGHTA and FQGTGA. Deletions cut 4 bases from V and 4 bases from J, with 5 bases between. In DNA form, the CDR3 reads TGTGCCAGCAGCTCCAGGTACGAGCAGTACTTC. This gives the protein CASSSRYEQYF.

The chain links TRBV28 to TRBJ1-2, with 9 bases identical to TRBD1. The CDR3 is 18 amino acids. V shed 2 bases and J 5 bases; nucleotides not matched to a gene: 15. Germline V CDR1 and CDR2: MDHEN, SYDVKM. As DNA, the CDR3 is TGTGCCAGCAGTTTAATACTAGGGGACAGGGTAGGGGCATATGGCTACACCTTC. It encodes CASSLILGDRVGAYGYTF.